This record looks at one T cell receptor beta chain sequence and its context. Its cognate antigen is unknown. The CDR3 has 13 amino acids. Per the germline V gene, CDR1 is MNHEY and CDR2 is SMNVEV (reference sequence). The data derive from a study of cytomegalovirus exposure and HLA in healthy donors. Study summary: Membership in the Caucasian-associated ancestry cluster was found for 81% of fewer than 450 genotyped donors.

Findings and caveats of the study: High sensitivity and specificity were reportedly achieved when the classifier diagnosed cytomegalovirus status. A later analysis linked a missense variant in DCLRE1C to the trimming of TCR beta V and J genes. By a later analysis, the bulk of CMV-associated TCR beta chains appeared HLA-restricted.

Use of 60 Vbeta and 13 Jbeta primers characterized the PCR. Sequenced by immunoSEQ multiplex PCR; TCRdb stores in-frame clones only, minus some. This sample carries about 130,000 clones, with 2% to 2.5% going to the ten biggest clones. The chain joins TRBV27 to TRBJ2-5; D may be TRBD1 (5 bases). The last part of the DNA fits TRBJ2-7 better; the J call may be wrong. Material for sequencing was PBMCs. This receptor was identified in a man in his forties in good health and CMV-seronegative. The CDR3 region has the DNA TGTGCCAGCAGAGGCAGGGCAGTCCACGAGCAGTACTTC. This translates into CASRGRAVHEQYF.